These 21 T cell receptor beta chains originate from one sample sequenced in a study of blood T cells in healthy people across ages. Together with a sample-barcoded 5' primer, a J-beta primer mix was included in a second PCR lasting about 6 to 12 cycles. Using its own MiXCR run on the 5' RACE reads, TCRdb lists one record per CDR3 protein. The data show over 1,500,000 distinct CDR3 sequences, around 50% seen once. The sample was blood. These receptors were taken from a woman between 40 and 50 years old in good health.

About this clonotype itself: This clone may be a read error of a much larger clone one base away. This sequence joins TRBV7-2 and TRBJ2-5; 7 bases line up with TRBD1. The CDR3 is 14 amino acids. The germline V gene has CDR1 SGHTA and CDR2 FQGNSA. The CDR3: CAGSPNRGQETQYF. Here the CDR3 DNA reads TGTGCCGGCAGCCCCAACAGGGGCCAAGAGACCCAGTACTTC.

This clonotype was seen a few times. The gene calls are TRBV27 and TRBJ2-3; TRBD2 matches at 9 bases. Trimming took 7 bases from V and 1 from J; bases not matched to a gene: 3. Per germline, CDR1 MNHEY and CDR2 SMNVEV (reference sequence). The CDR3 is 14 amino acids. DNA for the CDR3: TGTGCCAGCATGTCTAGCGGGGGCACAGATACGCAGTATTTT. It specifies CASMSSGGTDTQYF.

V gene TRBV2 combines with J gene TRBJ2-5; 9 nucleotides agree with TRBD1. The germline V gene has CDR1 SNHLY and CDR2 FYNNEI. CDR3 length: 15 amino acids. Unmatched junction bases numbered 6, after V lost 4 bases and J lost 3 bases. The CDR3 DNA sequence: TGTGCCAGCAGTGGCCTGGGACAGGGCGAAGAGACCCAGTACTTC. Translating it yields CASSGLGQGEETQYF.

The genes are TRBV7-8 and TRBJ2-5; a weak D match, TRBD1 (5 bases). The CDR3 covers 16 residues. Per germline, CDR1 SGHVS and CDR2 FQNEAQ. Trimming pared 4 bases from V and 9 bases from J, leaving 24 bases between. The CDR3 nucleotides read TGTGCCAGCAGCTACCCCCTGGGGCTAGTCGTTGCGTCCCAGTACTTC. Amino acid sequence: CASSYPLGLVVASQYF.

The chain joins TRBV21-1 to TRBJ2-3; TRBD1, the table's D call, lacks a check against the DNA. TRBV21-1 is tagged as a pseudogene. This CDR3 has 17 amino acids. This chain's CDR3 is CASSPQDRVVYTDTQYF. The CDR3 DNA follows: TGTGCCAGCAGCCCCCAGGACAGGGTCGTATACACAGATACGCAGTATTTT.

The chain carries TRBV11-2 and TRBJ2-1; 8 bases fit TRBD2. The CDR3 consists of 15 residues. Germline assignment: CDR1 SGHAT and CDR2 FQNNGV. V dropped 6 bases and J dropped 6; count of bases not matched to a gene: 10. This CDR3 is CASRMGLEITNEQFF. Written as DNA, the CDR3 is TGTGCCAGCAGAATGGGACTAGAGATAACCAATGAGCAGTTCTTC.

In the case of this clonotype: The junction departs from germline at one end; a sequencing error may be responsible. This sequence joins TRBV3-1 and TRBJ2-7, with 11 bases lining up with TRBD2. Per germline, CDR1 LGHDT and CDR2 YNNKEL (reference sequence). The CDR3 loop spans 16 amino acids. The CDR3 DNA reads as TGTGCCGGCAGCCAAGCAGTAGCGGGGGGGCCGTACGAGCAGTACTTC. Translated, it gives CAGSQAVAGGPYEQYF.

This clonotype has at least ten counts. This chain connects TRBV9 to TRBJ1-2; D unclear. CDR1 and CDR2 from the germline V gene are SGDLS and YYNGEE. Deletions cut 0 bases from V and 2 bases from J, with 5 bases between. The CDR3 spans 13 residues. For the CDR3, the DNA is TGTGCCAGCAGCGTAGGCCAGAACTATGGCTACACCTTC. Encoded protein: CASSVGQNYGYTF.

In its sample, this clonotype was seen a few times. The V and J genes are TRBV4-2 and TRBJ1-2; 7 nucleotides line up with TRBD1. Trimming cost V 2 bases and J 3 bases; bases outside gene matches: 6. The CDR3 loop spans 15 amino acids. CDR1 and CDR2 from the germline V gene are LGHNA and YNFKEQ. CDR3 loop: CASSQPGQTDYGYTF. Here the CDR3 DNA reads TGTGCCAGCAGCCAACCGGGACAGACGGACTATGGCTACACCTTC.

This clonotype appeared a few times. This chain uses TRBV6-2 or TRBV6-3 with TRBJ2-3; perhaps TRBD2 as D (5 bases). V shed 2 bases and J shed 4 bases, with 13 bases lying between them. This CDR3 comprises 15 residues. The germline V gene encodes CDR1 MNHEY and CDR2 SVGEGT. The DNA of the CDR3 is TGTGCCAGCAGTTACCCCGGGGAAAATGCAGATACGCAGTATTTT. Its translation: CASSYPGENADTQYF.

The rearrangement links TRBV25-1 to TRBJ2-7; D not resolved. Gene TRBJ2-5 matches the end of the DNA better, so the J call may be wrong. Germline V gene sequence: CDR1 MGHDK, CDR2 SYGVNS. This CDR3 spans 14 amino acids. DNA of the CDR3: TGTGCCAGCAGTGAGCAAGCGTCCCGTGAGACCCAGTACTTC. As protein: CASSEQASRETQYF.

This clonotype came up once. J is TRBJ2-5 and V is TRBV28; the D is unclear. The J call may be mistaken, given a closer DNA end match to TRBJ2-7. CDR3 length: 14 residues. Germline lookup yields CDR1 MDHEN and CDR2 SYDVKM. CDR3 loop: CASRPADRLGEQYF. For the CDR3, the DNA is TGTGCCAGCAGGCCGGCGGACCGTCTCGGCGAGCAGTACTTC.

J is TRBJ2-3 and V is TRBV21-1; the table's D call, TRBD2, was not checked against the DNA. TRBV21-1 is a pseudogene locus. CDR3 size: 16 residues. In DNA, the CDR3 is TGTGCCAGCAGCACCCTAGCGGGGGGGCGTGGAGATACGCAGTATTTT. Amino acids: CASSTLAGGRGDTQYF.

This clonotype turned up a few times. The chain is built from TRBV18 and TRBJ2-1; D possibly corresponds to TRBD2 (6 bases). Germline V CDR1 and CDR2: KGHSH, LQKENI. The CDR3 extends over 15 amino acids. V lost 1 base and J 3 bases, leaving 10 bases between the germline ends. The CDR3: CASSPRSGGYNEQFF. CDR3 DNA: TGTGCCAGCTCACCACGGTCCGGGGGCTACAATGAGCAGTTCTTC.

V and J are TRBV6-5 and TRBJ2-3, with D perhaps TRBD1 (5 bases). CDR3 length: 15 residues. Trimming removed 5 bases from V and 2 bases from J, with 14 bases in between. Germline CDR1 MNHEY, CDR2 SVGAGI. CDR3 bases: TGTGCCAGCAGTAGGGTGGTAGGGGACACAGATACGCAGTATTTT. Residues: CASSRVVGDTDTQYF.

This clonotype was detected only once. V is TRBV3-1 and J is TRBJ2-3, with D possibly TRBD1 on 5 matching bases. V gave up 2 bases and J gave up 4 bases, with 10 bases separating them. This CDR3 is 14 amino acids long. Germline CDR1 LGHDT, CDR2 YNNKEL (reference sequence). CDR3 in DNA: TGTGCCAGCAGCCAAAGGACAACGCCAGATACGCAGTATTTT. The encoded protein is CASSQRTTPDTQYF.

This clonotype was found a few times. CDR3 loop: CASSQPSSSSYEQYF. CDR3 bases: TGTGCCAGCAGCCAACCTTCGTCGAGCTCCTACGAGCAGTACTTC. J is TRBJ2-7 and V is TRBV3-1; D call uncertain. The CDR3 is made up of 15 amino acids. CDR1 and CDR2 (germline): LGHDT, YNNKEL (reference sequence). V gave up 2 bases and J gave up 0 bases, with 11 bases separating them.

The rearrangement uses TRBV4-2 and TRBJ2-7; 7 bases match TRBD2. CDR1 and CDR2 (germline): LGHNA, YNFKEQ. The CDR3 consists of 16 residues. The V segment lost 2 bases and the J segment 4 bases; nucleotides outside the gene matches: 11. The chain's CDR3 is CASSQPPGTTIYEQYF. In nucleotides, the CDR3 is TGTGCCAGCAGCCAACCTCCCGGGACTACCATATACGAGCAGTACTTC.

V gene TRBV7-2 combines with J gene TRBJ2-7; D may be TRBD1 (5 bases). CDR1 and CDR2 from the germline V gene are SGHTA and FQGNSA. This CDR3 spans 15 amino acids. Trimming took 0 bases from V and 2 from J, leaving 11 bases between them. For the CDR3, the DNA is TGTGCCAGCAGCTTAGCGGCGGACACTCCCTACGAGCAGTACTTC. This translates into CASSLAADTPYEQYF.

CDR3 sequence: CASSQVGKGNQPQHF. The CDR3 DNA is TGTGCCAGCAGCCAAGTAGGAAAGGGTAATCAGCCCCAGCATTTT. This chain uses TRBV3-1 with TRBJ1-5; no reliable D call. The CDR3 covers 15 residues. Per germline, CDR1 LGHDT and CDR2 YNNKEL (reference sequence). V shed 1 base and J shed 4 bases, with 11 bases lying between them.

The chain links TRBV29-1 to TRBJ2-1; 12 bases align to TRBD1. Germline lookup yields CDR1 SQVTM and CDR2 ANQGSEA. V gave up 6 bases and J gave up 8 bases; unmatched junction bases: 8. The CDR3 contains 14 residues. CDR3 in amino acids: CSVTPGQGADEQFF. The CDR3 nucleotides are TGCAGCGTGACCCCGGGACAGGGGGCCGATGAGCAGTTCTTC.